The 15 T cell receptor beta chains below all came from one sample that was sequenced in a study of tissue T cells after allogeneic stem cell transplantation (dated 2022 in TCRdb). The sample's time point label, in plain terms: human tissue collected at research (rapid) autopsy. Library preparation employed the immunoSEQ multiplex PCR assay. Entries here come from immuneACCESS through TCRdb and include only in-frame sequences with V and J called. Some clones fail to appear in such tables; in the studies checked, an unresolved V gene covers under half of the shortfall, and the cause of the remainder is unknown. The sample includes 2,000 or so clones, with roughly 62% observed a single time. The ten largest clones represent under 25% of the sample. This material consisted of tissue from the stomach, taken at autopsy. These receptors were taken from a female donor older than 55 with lung cancer.

The chain joins TRBV5-1 to TRBJ2-7, with 7 bases identical to TRBD2. The length of the CDR3 is 14 residues. CDR1 is SGHRS and CDR2 is YFSETQ in the germline V gene. V lost 5 bases, J lost 3 bases, and 8 bases stayed unmatched. The CDR3: CASRPGTTHYEQYF. Written as DNA, the CDR3 is TGCGCCAGCAGGCCAGGGACTACCCACTACGAGCAGTACTTC. Together with reference TRBV5-1 and TRBJ2-7, the CDR3 gives the full variable domain: KAGVTQTPRYLIKTRGQQVTLSCSPISGHRSVSWYQQTPGQGLQFLFEYFSETQRNKGNFPGRFSGRQFSNSRSEMNVSTLELGDSALYLCASRPGTTHYEQYFGPGTRLTVT.

In this sample, this clone is large. The chain has TRBV7-8 and TRBJ2-5; D is unresolved. Germline V gene sequence: CDR1 SGHVS, CDR2 FQNEAQ. V gave up 1 base and J gave up 1 base, with 10 bases separating them. This CDR3 region has 15 residues. CDR3 sequence (DNA): TGTGCCAGCAGCTTAGGCGGCAGCATCCAAGAGACCCAGTACTTC. Translated: CASSLGGSIQETQYF.

Within the sample, this clone is large. V usage is TRBV6-2 or TRBV6-3 and J usage is TRBJ1-5, with 8 bases fitting TRBD1. Germline CDR1 and CDR2: MNHEY and SVGEGT. The CDR3 is 16 residues long. Trimming at V came to 6 bases and at J to 5 bases, leaving 12 bases not matched to a gene. CDR3 region: CASSAPEKQGDQPQHF. CDR3 DNA sequence: TGTGCCAGCAGCGCACCCGAAAAACAGGGGGATCAGCCCCAGCATTTT.

The V gene is TRBV7-3, the J gene TRBJ2-5; D might be TRBD1 or TRBD2, each matching 5 bases. Germline CDR1 reads SGHTA; CDR2 reads FQGTGA. V lost 4 bases and J 5 bases, leaving 17 bases between the germline ends. This CDR3 has 15 residues. CDR3 sequence: CASSSTGTWGETQYF. CDR3 coding DNA: TGTGCCAGCAGCTCCACCGGGACCTGGGGGGAGACCCAGTACTTC.

This chain uses TRBV7-8 with TRBJ2-3; D remains ambiguous. Trimming left V 5 bases short and J 0 bases short, with 12 bases between. Germline loops: CDR1 SGHVS, CDR2 FQNEAQ. This CDR3 contains 15 residues. The CDR3, as DNA: TGTGCCAGCAGCCGAGGATATCAAAGCACAGATACGCAGTATTTT. It codes for CASSRGYQSTDTQYF.

By share, this clone counts as large. The chain is built from TRBV5-1 and TRBJ2-6, with 8 bases identical to TRBD1. Germline V gene lookup returns CDR1 SGHRS and CDR2 YFSETQ. The ends lost 5 bases at V and 0 bases at J; junction bases unmatched: 10. CDR3 length: 18 amino acids. CDR3 DNA sequence: TGCGCCAGCAGTGCCGGGACAGGAATTTTCTCTGGGGCCAACGTCCTGACTTTC. Translating gives CASSAGTGIFSGANVLTF.

A few counts support this clone. J is TRBJ2-3 and V is TRBV25-1; the match to TRBD2 covers 7 bases. This CDR3 region has 13 residues. V was pared by 2 bases and J by 8 bases, with 4 bases of the junction left unmatched. Germline V gene lookup returns CDR1 MGHDK and CDR2 SYGVNS. CDR3 in amino acids: CASSEGGRGTQYF. CDR3 DNA: TGTGCCAGCAGTGAAGGAGGGAGGGGTACGCAGTATTTT. The whole variable domain, filled in from reference TRBV25-1 and TRBJ2-3, reads EADIYQTPRYLVIGTGKKITLECSQTMGHDKMYWYQQDPGMELHLIHYSYGVNSTEKGDLSSESTVSRIRTEHFPLTLESARPSHTSQYLCASSEGGRGTQYFGPGTRLTVL.

V gene TRBV18 combines with J gene TRBJ2-1, with D maybe TRBD2 (5 bases). Trimming pared 5 bases from V and 2 bases from J, leaving 13 bases between. The CDR3 runs to 15 residues. The germline V gene encodes CDR1 KGHSH and CDR2 LQKENI. CDR3 protein: CASSEGRAPYNEQFF. The CDR3 DNA sequence: TGTGCCAGCTCAGAGGGCCGCGCGCCCTACAATGAGCAGTTCTTC.

The genes are TRBV11-3 and TRBJ2-7, with TRBD1 matching 9 bases. The CDR3 contains 16 residues. Unmatched junction bases numbered 9, after V lost 6 bases and J lost 0 bases. Germline V gene sequence: CDR1 SGHNT, CDR2 YENEEA. The CDR3 spells CASRSGQGHFSYEQYF. The DNA of the CDR3 is TGTGCCAGCAGATCGGGACAGGGACACTTCTCCTACGAGCAGTACTTC.

The rearrangement uses TRBV7-8 and TRBJ2-2; 9 bases are a match to TRBD2. The CDR3 totals 14 residues. In germline, CDR1 is SGHVS, CDR2 FQNEAQ. The V gene end was trimmed by 3 bases and the J gene end by 10 bases; junction bases not matched to a gene: 6. CDR3 region: CASSLGLAGLELFF. Here the CDR3 DNA reads TGTGCCAGCAGCTTGGGCCTAGCGGGATTGGAGCTGTTTTTT.

This clone has a single count. The chain links TRBV18 to TRBJ1-1; TRBD1 might be the D (6 bases). Per the germline V gene, CDR1 is KGHSH and CDR2 is LQKENI. There are 16 residues in the CDR3. The V and J ends lost 3 bases and 5 bases respectively, with 19 bases between them. In nucleotides, the CDR3 is TGTGCCAGCTCACCCGGGCCCTTAACAGGGCCAACTGAAGCTTTCTTT. Amino acid sequence: CASSPGPLTGPTEAFF.

This chain connects TRBV5-6 to TRBJ1-3; TRBD1 matches 12 bases. V was pared by 0 bases and J by 1 base, with 2 bases of the junction left unmatched. Germline values: CDR1 SGHDT, CDR2 YYEEEE. The CDR3 runs 17 residues. CDR3 DNA sequence: TGTGCCAGCAGCTTGGAGGGACAGGGGGCGTCTGGAAACACCATATATTTT. It specifies CASSLEGQGASGNTIYF.

The chain joins TRBV19 to TRBJ1-5, with 9 bases fitting TRBD1. The CDR3 spans 16 residues. Germline trimming cut 11 bases from V and 0 bases from J; bases unmatched to any gene: 11. Germline loops: CDR1 LNHDA, CDR2 SQIVND (reference sequence). CDR3 region: CAASGQGSHSNQPQHF. In DNA form, the CDR3 reads TGTGCCGCGTCGGGACAGGGATCACATAGCAATCAGCCCCAGCATTTT.

The J gene is TRBJ2-7, the V gene TRBV4-1, with a tentative D call TRBD1 (6 bases). Per the germline V gene, CDR1 is MGHRA and CDR2 is YSYEKL. The CDR3 spans 15 residues. Trimming left V 1 base short and J 2 bases short, with 12 bases between. CDR3: CASSQADSPAYEQYF. As DNA, the CDR3 is TGCGCCAGCAGCCAAGCGGACAGTCCGGCCTACGAGCAGTACTTC.

The V call is TRBV6-5, the J call TRBJ1-4; a weak D match, TRBD1 (5 bases). CDR3 size: 15 residues. V lost 0 bases and J lost 2, with 7 bases in between. Germline CDR1 and CDR2: MNHEY and SVGAGI. As DNA, the CDR3 is TGTGCCAGCAGTTACTCGGGGGGGACTAATGAAAAACTGTTTTTT. Protein product: CASSYSGGTNEKLFF.